This T cell receptor (beta chain) originates from a study of blood T cell repertoires in COVID-19. The overall study: PBMCs, B-cell-depleted T cells, or T cells were the source of the cDNA or gDNA that made up the material.

The length of the CDR3 is 12 residues. The V end was cut by 6 bases, the J end by 7 bases, with 12 bases between. Germline V gene data show CDR1 as MNHEY and CDR2 as SVGAGI. Authors' methods: Nucleated cell counts were estimated from reference gene primer amplification. Only in-frame clones appear in the TCRdb table, and some are missing; sequencing was by immunoSEQ multiplex PCR. That table supplies the V and J calls and clone size; D and trimming were determined from the DNA. Among about 280,000 clones listed, approximately 86% were seen once. In Seattle, patients joined the study during active infection and were tracked longitudinally.

The receptor's source is a woman between 65 and 79 years old with COVID-19, enrolled during active disease. Sequencing was carried out using peripheral blood. The V call is TRBV6-5, the J call TRBJ1-2, with a weak D call TRBD1 (6 bases). The CDR3 region is CASSPGGPGYTF. CDR3 sequence (DNA): TGTGCCAGCAGCCCCGGGGGGCCTGGCTACACCTTC.